This T cell receptor (beta chain) is drawn from a study of cytomegalovirus exposure and HLA in healthy donors. Study results and caveats: Presence/absence analyses assumed roughly uniform sequencing depth across donors, which may not hold. The records held CMV serostatus as the only immune exposure information.

The CDR3 extends over 13 amino acids. Trimming took 2 bases from V and 7 from J, leaving 11 bases between them. Germline V CDR1 and CDR2: GTSNPN, SVGIG (reference sequence). A multiplex PCR was run with 60 Vbeta primers and 13 Jbeta primers. Here immunoSEQ multiplex PCR was the method, and the copy in TCRdb shows in-frame clones only, minus some. The sample lists fewer than 200,000 clones, roughly 80% seen once, with about 0.98% in the top ten. In regard to this clone: The antigen is not known.

The V gene is TRBV30, the J gene TRBJ1-4; possible D gene TRBD1, 6 bases. This TCR came from a girl aged 2 to 10 in good health and CMV-seropositive. Sequenced input: PBMCs. CDR3 region: CAWSPGESEKLFF. DNA for the CDR3: TGTGCCTGGAGTCCAGGGGAGAGTGAAAAACTGTTTTTT.